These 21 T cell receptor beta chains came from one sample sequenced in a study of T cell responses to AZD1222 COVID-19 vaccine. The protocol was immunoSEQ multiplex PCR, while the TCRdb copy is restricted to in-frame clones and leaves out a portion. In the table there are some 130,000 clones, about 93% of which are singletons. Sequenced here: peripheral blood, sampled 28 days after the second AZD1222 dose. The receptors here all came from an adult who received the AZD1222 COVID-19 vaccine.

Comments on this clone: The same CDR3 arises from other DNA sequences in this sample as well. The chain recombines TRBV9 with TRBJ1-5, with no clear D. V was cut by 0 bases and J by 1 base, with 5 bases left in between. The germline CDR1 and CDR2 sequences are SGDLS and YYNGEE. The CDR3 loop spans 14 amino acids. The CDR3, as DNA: TGTGCCAGCAGCGTAGCCGGGAGCAATCAGCCCCAGCATTTT. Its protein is CASSVAGSNQPQHF.

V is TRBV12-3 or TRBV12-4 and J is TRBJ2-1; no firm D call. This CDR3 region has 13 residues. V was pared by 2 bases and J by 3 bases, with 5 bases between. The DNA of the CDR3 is TGTGCCAGCAGTTTAATCTTCTACAATGAGCAGTTCTTC. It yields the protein CASSLIFYNEQFF.

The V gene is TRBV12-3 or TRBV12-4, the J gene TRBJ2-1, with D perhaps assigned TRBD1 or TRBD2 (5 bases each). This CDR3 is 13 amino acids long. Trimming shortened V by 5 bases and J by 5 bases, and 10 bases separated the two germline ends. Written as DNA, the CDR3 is TGTGCCAGCAGTGACCGGGACCACAATGAGCAGTTCTTC. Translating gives CASSDRDHNEQFF.

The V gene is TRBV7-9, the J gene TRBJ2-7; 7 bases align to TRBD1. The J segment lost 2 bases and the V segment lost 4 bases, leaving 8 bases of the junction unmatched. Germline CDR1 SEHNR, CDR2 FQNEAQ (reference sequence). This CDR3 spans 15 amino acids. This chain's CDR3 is CASSSIRTGTYEQYF. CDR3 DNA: TGTGCCAGCAGCTCGATCCGGACAGGAACCTACGAGCAGTACTTC.

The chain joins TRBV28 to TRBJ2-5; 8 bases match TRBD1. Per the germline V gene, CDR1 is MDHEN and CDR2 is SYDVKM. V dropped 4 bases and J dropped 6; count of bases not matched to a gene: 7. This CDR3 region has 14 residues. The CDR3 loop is CASSSGQGHQTQYF. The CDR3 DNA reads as TGTGCCAGCAGTTCCGGACAGGGTCATCAGACCCAGTACTTC.

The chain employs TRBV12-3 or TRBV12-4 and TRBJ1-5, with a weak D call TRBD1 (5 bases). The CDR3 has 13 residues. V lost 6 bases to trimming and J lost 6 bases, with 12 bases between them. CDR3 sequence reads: CASRGEGFQPQHF. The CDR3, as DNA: TGTGCCAGCAGGGGGGAAGGGTTTCAGCCCCAGCATTTT.

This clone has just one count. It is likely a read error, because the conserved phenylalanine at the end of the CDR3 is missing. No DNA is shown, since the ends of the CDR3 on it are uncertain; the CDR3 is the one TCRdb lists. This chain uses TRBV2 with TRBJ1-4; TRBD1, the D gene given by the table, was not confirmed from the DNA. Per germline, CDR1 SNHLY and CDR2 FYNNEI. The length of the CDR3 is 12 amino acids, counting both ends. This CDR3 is CASSAQQGSKWS.

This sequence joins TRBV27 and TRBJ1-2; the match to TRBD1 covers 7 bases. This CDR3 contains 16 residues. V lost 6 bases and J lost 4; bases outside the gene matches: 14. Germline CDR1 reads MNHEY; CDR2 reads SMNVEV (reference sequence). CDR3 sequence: CASSSDRAPSTYGYTF. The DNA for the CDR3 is TGTGCCAGCAGCTCAGACAGGGCCCCATCTACCTATGGCTACACCTTC.

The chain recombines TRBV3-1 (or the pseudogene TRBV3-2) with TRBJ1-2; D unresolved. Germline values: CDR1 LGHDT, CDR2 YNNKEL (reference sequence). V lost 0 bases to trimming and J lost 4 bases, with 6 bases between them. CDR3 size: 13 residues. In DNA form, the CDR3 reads TGTGCCAGCAGCCAAGATGGAGGCTATGGCTACACCTTC. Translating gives CASSQDGGYGYTF.

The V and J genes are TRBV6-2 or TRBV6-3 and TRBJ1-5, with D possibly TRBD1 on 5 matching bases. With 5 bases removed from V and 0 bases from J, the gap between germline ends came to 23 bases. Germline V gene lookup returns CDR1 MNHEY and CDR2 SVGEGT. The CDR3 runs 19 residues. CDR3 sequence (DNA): TGTGCCAGCAGTCAGAGAGCCAGGGAGGTCTGGATTAGCAATCAGCCCCAGCATTTT. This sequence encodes CASSQRAREVWISNQPQHF.

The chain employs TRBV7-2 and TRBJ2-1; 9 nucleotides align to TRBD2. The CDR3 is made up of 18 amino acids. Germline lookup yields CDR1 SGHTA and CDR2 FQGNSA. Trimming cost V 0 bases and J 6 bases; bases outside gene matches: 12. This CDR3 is CASSLALGSGGSSNEQFF. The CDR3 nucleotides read TGTGCCAGCAGCTTAGCGCTAGGCAGCGGGGGGTCAAGCAATGAGCAGTTCTTC.

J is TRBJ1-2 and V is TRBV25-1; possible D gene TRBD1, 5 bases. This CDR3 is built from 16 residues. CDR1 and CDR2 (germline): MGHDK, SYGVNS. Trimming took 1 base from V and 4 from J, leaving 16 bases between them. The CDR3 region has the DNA TGTGCCAGCAGTGAATCGGGGGTTCTCGGGAGCTATGGCTACACCTTC. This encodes CASSESGVLGSYGYTF.

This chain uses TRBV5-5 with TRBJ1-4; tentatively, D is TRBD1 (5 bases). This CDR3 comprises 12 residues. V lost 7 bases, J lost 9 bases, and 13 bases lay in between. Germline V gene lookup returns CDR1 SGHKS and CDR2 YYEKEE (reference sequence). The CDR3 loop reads CASGREFKKLFF. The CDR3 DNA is TGTGCCAGCGGCAGGGAGTTTAAAAAACTGTTTTTT.

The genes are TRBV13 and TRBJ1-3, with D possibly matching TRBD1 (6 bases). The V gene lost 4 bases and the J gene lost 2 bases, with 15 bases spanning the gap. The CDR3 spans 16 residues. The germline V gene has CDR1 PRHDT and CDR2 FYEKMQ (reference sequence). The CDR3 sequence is CASSYRVLLTGNTIYF. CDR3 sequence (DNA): TGTGCCAGCAGCTACAGGGTGTTACTAACTGGAAACACCATATATTTT.

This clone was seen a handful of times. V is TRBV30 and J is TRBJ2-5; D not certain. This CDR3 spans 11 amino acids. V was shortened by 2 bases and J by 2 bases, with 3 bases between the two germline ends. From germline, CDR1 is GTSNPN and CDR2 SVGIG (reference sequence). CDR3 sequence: CAWSRQETQYF. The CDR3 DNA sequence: TGTGCCTGGAGTCGTCAAGAGACCCAGTACTTC.

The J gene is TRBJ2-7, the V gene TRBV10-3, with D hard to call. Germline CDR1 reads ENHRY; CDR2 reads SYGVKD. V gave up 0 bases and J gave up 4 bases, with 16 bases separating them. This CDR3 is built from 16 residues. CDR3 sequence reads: CAISESISGFVYEQYF. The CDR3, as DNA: TGTGCCATCAGTGAGTCGATCTCCGGGTTCGTTTACGAGCAGTACTTC.

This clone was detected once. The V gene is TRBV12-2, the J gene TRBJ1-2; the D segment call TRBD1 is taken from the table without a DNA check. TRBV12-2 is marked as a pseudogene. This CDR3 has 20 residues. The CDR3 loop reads CASRLGLWAGWLSGFYGYTF. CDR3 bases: TGTGCAAGTCGCTTAGGACTCTGGGCAGGGTGGTTATCTGGATTCTATGGCTACACCTTC.

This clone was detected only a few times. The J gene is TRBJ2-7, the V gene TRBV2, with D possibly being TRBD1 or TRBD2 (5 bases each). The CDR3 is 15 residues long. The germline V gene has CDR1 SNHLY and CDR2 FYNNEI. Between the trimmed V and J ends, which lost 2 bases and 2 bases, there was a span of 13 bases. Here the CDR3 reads CASSETGTGTYEQYF. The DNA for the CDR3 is TGTGCCAGCAGTGAAACCGGGACGGGTACCTACGAGCAGTACTTC.

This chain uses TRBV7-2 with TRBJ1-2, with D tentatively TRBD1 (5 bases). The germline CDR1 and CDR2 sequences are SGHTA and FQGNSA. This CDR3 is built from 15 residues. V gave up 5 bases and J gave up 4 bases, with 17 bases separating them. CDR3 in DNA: TGTGCCAGCAGCCCAGTAACAGGTTCGGTCTATGGCTACACCTTC. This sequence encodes CASSPVTGSVYGYTF.

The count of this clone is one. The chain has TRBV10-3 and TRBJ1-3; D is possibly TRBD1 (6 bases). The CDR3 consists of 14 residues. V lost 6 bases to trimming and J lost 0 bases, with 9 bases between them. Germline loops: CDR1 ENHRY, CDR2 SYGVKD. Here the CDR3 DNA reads TGTGCCATCAGACCAGGGGACTCTGGAAACACCATATATTTT. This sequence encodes CAIRPGDSGNTIYF.

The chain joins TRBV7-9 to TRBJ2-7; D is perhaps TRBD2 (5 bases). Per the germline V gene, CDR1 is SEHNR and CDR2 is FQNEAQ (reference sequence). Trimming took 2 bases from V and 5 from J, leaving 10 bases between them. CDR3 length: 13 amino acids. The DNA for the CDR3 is TGTGCCAGCAGCTTAAGTCCCGGGGACGAGCAGTACTTC. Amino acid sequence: CASSLSPGDEQYF.